These T cell receptor beta chains were read from a single sample in a study of Ad26.COV2.S vaccination and SARS-CoV-2 variants. This table comes from immunoSEQ multiplex PCR, and its TCRdb copy is limited to in-frame clones, with some not included. The data show 510,000 or so clones, 87% seen once. The sample was peripheral blood, taken in a trial of Ad26.COV2.S vaccine versus placebo. These receptors originate from a person between 18 and 60 years old who received the Ad26.COV2.S COVID-19 vaccine or a placebo. The CDR3 runs from the conserved cysteine through the conserved F or W. D genes are given only for firm matches. The size of a clone is reported for some rows only, either as once, few or many, or as a class for expanded clones.

J,size,D,V,DNA,CDR3
TRBJ1-2,.,TRBD1,TRBV30,TGTGCCTGGAGTGTAAGGGACAGGGGGGGCTACACCTTC,CAWSVRDRGGYTF
TRBJ2-4,.,.,TRBV6-5,TGTGCCACCCAGGCGGCTGGGATAGCCAAAAACATTCAGTACTTC,CATQAAGIAKNIQYF
TRBJ2-7,few,TRBD1,TRBV6-5,TGTGCCAGCACTCCCGTCGGGACAGGGAGGGAGCAGTACTTC,CASTPVGTGREQYF
TRBJ1-3,.,.,TRBV28,TGTGCCAGCAGTTTGAGGGTTAACACTGGAAACACCATATATTTT,CASSLRVNTGNTIYF
TRBJ2-2,.,.,TRBV4-2,TGTGCCAGCAGATCATCATCGCCGAACACCGGGGAGCTGTTTTTT,CASRSSSPNTGELFF
TRBJ2-2,.,.,TRBV7-9,TGTGCCAGCAACCGGGACACCAACACCGGGGAGCTGTTTTTT,CASNRDTNTGELFF
TRBJ1-2,.,.,TRBV15,TGTGCCACCAGCAGAGATACAGCTACTAACTATGGCTACACCTTC,CATSRDTATNYGYTF
TRBJ2-3,.,TRBD1,TRBV19,TGTGCCAGTAGTCCCGGGACAGGGTTTGGAGGCACAGATACGCAGTATTTT,CASSPGTGFGGTDTQYF
TRBJ2-3,.,TRBD2,TRBV27,TGTGCCAGCAGTTTAGTGGCGGGAGGCACAGATACGCAGTATTTT,CASSLVAGGTDTQYF
TRBJ1-2,.,.,TRBV28,TGTGCCAGCAGTTTACTCACCAGCTCTAACTATGGCTACACCTTC,CASSLLTSSNYGYTF
TRBJ2-1,.,.,TRBV11-3,TGTGCCAGCAGCTTAGACGGAAGCTCCTACAATGAGCAGTTCTTC,CASSLDGSSYNEQFF
TRBJ2-1,.,TRBD2,TRBV19,TGTGCCAGTAGTCGGGGGGGCCCCTACAATGAGCAGTTCTTC,CASSRGGPYNEQFF
TRBJ2-2,.,.,TRBV30,TGTGCCTGGATGATGGCAGGGCTATTGTCCACCGGGGAGCTGTTTTTT,CAWMMAGLLSTGELFF
TRBJ2-7,.,.,TRBV7-2,TGTGCCAGCAGCCCACCCTCTCGTGAGCAGTACTTC,CASSPPSREQYF
TRBJ2-7,.,TRBD1,TRBV27,TGTGCCACCGGGGCGACAGGGGGCAACGAGCAGTACTTC,CATGATGGNEQYF
TRBJ1-3,.,.,TRBV30,TGTGCCTGGAGTCTAAGGCCCACCGGTAAAAACTCTGGAAACACCATATATTTT,CAWSLRPTGKNSGNTIYF
TRBJ2-2,.,TRBD2,TRBV5-4,TGTGCCAGCAGTCTAGCGGGAGGAACCGGGGAGCTGTTTTTT,CASSLAGGTGELFF
TRBJ2-7,.,.,TRBV7-2,TGTGCCAGCAGCTCTACCTACGGGGGCTCCTACGAGCAGTACTTC,CASSSTYGGSYEQYF
TRBJ2-7,.,TRBD2,TRBV4-2,TGTGCCAGCAGCCGGGGACTAGATCCGGCCGAGCAGTACTTC,CASSRGLDPAEQYF
TRBJ1-2,.,TRBD1,TRBV6-1,TGTGCCAGCAGTGAAGCGTGGGGGACAGGGAGGAAAGGCTACACCTTC,CASSEAWGTGRKGYTF
TRBJ2-2,.,.,TRBV14,TGTGCCAGCAGCCTTATACAGGGTGGCGGGGAGCTGTTTTTT,CASSLIQGGGELFF
TRBJ1-2,.,TRBD1,TRBV7-2,TGTGCCAGCAGCTTATCAGGGGGTAGAGGCTACACCTTC,CASSLSGGRGYTF
TRBJ1-1,.,.,TRBV5-6,TGTGCCAGCAGCTTCGCCTCGGGGCAAAGAACTTTCTTT,CASSFASGQRTFF
TRBJ2-3,.,TRBD2,TRBV9,TGCGCCAGCAGCCGGGGGGGGGCGCGAAGCACAGATACGCAGTATTTT,CASSRGGARSTDTQYF
TRBJ1-2,.,.,TRBV5-6,TGTGCCAGCAGCTTGCAGGATGGCTACACCTTC,CASSLQDGYTF
TRBJ2-1,.,TRBD2,TRBV6-5,TGTGCCAGCAACTTAGCGGGAGGGTCAGGCAATGAGCAGTTCTTC,CASNLAGGSGNEQFF
TRBJ1-2,few,.,TRBV4-2,TGTGCCAGCAGCCAAGAATTTAGGCCCGACGGGGGCTACACCTTC,CASSQEFRPDGGYTF
TRBJ1-4,.,TRBD1,TRBV7-8,TGTGCCAGCGCGGAGACCTCGGACAGGGGTGAAAAACTGTTTTTT,CASAETSDRGEKLFF
TRBJ2-7,.,TRBD1,TRBV7-3,TGTGCCAGCAGCTTAGAGGGGGCTGGGTACGAGCAGTACTTC,CASSLEGAGYEQYF
TRBJ1-1,.,.,TRBV7-2,TGTGCCAGCAGCTTAGTTGGGGGGAACACTGAAGCTTTCTTT,CASSLVGGNTEAFF
TRBJ2-3,.,TRBD2,TRBV3-1/TRBV3-2,TGTGCCAGCAGCCAGGCGGGAGGCCGCACAGATACGCAGTATTTT,CASSQAGGRTDTQYF
TRBJ2-5,few,TRBD1,TRBV5-1,TGCGCCAGCAGCTTGGGTGGACAGGGAGGACAAGAGACCCAGTACTTC,CASSLGGQGGQETQYF
TRBJ2-1,once,.,TRBV7-2,TGTGCCAGCAGCGATAGGAGGAGGGGAAATGAGCAGTTCTTC,CASSDRRRGNEQFF
TRBJ2-7,.,.,TRBV7-8,TGTGCCAGCAGCTTAGGGGCCGGACTAAACTACGAGCAGTACTTC,CASSLGAGLNYEQYF
TRBJ2-1,once,TRBD2,TRBV27,TGTGCCAGCACCCAGCGGACTAGCAAGGGTGAGCAGTTCTTC,CASTQRTSKGEQFF
TRBJ2-7,.,TRBD2,TRBV20-1,TGCAGTGCTAGTCAAAGCTCTAGCGGACTATACGAGCAGTACTTC,CSASQSSSGLYEQYF
TRBJ2-7,.,TRBD2,TRBV28,TGTGCCAGCAGTCGAGGCGGGAGCCCCTCCGAGCAGTACTTC,CASSRGGSPSEQYF
TRBJ1-3,.,.,TRBV9,TGTGCCAGCAGCGTGGATCCACAGGTGGCTGGAAACACCATATATTTT,CASSVDPQVAGNTIYF
TRBJ2-5,.,.,TRBV9,TGTGCCAGCAGCGGGGACGGGCCCCAAGAGACCCAGTACTTC,CASSGDGPQETQYF
TRBJ2-7,.,.,TRBV27,TGTGCCAGCAGTCTTAAATGGGGAGCGGAGCAGTACTTC,CASSLKWGAEQYF
TRBJ2-4,.,.,TRBV30,TGTGCCTGGAGTGTAGTGGGTGAGGGGGGCGTCAAAAACATTCAGTACTTC,CAWSVVGEGGVKNIQYF
TRBJ1-2,.,.,TRBV28,TGTGCCAGCAGTTTCTTAGGCGACTATGGCTACACCTTC,CASSFLGDYGYTF
TRBJ1-2,.,TRBD1,TRBV5-1,TGCGCCAGCAGCTTGGCGGACAGGGGGAATGGCTACACCTTC,CASSLADRGNGYTF
TRBJ2-7,.,.,TRBV7-8,TGTGCCAGCAGCTTACTCCGCAGTCAGCTCTCCTACGAGCAGTACTTC,CASSLLRSQLSYEQYF
TRBJ2-7,.,TRBD2,TRBV27,TGTGCCAGCAGATCCCACGGGGGGGGATCCTACGAGCAGTACTTC,CASRSHGGGSYEQYF
TRBJ2-1,.,.,TRBV7-8,TGTGCCAGCAGCTTAGACGGCCAGGTTTACAATGAGCAGTTCTTC,CASSLDGQVYNEQFF
TRBJ2-7,.,.,TRBV7-2,TGTGCCAGCAGCCCGGATGGGACTCCCTCAGGCGAGCAGTACTTC,CASSPDGTPSGEQYF
TRBJ1-5,.,.,TRBV28,TGTGCCAGCCAAATTAGGGGGAGGGGATGGGTAGGGAATCAGCCCCAGCATTTT,CASQIRGRGWVGNQPQHF
TRBJ1-5,.,.,TRBV28,TGTGCCAGCAGTTCTCCCAGGGATTATAGCAATCAGCCCCAGCATTTT,CASSSPRDYSNQPQHF
TRBJ1-2,.,.,TRBV28,TGTGCCAGCAGTTTATGGGGTAAAGACACCTTC,CASSLWGKDTF
TRBJ1-3,.,.,TRBV30,TGTGCCTGGAGCTGGGGGCACTCTGGAAACACCATATATTTT,CAWSWGHSGNTIYF
TRBJ1-1,.,.,TRBV7-3,TGTGCCAGCAGTTGGACGGGGAACACTGAAGCTTTCTTT,CASSWTGNTEAFF
TRBJ2-2,.,.,TRBV5-1,TGCGCCAGCAGCTTGGAGGGAATTCGTTCCGGGGAGCTGTTTTTT,CASSLEGIRSGELFF